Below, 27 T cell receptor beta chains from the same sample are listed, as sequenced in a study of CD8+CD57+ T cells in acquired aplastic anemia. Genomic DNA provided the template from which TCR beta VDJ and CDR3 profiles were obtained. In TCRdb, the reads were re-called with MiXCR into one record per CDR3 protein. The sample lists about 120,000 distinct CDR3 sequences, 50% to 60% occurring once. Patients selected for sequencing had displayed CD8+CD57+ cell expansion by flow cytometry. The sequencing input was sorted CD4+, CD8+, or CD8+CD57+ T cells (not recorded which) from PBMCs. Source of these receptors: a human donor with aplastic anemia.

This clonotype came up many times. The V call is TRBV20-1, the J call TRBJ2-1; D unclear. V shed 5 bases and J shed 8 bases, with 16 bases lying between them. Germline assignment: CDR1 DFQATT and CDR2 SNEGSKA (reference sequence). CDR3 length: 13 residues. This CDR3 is CSAFPLKEHEQFF. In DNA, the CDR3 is TGCAGTGCTTTCCCCCTTAAGGAGCATGAGCAGTTCTTC.

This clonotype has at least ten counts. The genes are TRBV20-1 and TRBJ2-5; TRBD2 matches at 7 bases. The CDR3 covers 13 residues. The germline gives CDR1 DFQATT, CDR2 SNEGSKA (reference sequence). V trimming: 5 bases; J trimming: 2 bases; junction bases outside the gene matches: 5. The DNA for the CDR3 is TGCAGTGCTTTTAGGGAGGGACAAGAGACCCAGTACTTC. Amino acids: CSAFREGQETQYF.

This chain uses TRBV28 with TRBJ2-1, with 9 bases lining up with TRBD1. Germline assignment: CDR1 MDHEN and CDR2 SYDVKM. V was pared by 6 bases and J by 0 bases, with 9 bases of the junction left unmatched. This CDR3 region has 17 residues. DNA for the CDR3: TGTGCCAGCAGACCCGGGACAGGGCGCAGCTCCTACAATGAGCAGTTCTTC. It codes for CASRPGTGRSSYNEQFF.

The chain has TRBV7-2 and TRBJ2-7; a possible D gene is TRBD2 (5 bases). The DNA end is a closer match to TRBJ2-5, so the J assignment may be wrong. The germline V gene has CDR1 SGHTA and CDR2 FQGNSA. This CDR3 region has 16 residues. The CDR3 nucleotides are TGTGCCAGCAGCTTAGCGTTGGCGGACTTAGGAGAGACCCAGTACTTC. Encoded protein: CASSLALADLGETQYF.

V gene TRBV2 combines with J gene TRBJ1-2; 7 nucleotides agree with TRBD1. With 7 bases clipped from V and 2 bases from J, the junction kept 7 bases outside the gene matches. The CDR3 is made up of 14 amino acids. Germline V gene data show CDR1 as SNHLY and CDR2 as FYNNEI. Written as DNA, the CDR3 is TGTGCCAGCAAACCAGGGGGGTGGAACTATGGCTACACCTTC. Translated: CASKPGGWNYGYTF.

CDR3 coding DNA: TGCAGTGCTAGAGAAGAGGCGAATAATTCACCCCTCCACTTT. Amino acid sequence: CSAREEANNSPLHF. J is TRBJ1-6 and V is TRBV20-1; no definite D call. V lost 0 bases and J lost 5, with 8 bases in between. The CDR3 consists of 14 residues. In germline, CDR1 is DFQATT, CDR2 SNEGSKA (reference sequence).

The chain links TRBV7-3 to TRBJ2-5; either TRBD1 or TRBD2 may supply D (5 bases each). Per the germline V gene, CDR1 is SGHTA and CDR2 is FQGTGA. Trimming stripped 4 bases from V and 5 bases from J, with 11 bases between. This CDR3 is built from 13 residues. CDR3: CASSSRGAETQYF. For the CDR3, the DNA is TGTGCCAGCAGCTCCCGGGGCGCGGAGACCCAGTACTTC.

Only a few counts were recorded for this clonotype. CDR3 residues: CASRTDRDSSPLHF. The CDR3 DNA is TGTGCCAGCAGGACGGACAGGGATAGTTCACCCCTCCACTTT. The V and J genes are TRBV2 and TRBJ1-6; 8 bases align to TRBD1. This CDR3 has 14 residues. CDR1 SNHLY and CDR2 FYNNEI come from the germline V gene. V dropped 6 bases and J dropped 9; count of bases not matched to a gene: 7.

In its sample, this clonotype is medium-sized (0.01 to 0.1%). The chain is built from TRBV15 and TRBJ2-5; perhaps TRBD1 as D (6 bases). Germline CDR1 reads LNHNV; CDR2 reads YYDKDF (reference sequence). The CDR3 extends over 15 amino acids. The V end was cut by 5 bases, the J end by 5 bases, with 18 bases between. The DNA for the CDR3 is TGTGCCACCAGCGAAGAGTGGGGGCTCGAGGAGACCCAGTACTTC. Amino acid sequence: CATSEEWGLEETQYF.

CDR3 amino acids: CASSAQGVGAFF. In nucleotides, the CDR3 is TGTGCCAGCAGTGCTCAGGGGGTTGGAGCTTTCTTT. The chain uses TRBV2 and TRBJ1-1, with TRBD1 identical over 7 bases. The V gene's germline CDR1 is SNHLY and CDR2 FYNNEI. This CDR3 is 12 amino acids long. Germline trimming cut 4 bases from V and 10 bases from J; bases unmatched to any gene: 6.

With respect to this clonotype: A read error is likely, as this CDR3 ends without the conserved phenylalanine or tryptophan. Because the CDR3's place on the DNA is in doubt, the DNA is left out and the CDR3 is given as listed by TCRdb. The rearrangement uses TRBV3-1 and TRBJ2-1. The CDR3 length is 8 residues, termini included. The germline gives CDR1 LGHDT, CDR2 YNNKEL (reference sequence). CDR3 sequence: CASSQRTH.

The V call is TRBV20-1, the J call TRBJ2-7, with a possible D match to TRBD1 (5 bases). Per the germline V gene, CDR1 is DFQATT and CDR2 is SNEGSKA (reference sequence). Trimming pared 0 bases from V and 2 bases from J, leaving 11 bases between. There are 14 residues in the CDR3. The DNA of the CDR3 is TGCAGTGCTAGAGAGGACATTCTTGCCTACGAGCAGTACTTC. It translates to CSAREDILAYEQYF.

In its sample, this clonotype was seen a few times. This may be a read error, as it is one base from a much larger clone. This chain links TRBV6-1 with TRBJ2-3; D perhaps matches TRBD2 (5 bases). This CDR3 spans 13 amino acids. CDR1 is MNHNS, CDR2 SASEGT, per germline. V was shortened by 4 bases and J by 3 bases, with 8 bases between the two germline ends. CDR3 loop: CASSVSETDTQYF. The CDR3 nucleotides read TGTGCCAGCAGTGTTAGCGAGACAGATACGCAGTATTTT.

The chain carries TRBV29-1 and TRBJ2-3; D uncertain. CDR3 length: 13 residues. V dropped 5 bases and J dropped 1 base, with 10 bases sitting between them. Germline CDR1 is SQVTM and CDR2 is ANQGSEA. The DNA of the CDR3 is TGCAGCGTTATACCCTTACGCACAGATACGCAGTATTTT. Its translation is CSVIPLRTDTQYF.

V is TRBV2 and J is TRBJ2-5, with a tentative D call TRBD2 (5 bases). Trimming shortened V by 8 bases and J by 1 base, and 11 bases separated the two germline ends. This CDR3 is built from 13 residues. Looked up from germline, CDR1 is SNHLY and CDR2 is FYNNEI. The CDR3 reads CASGRDLQETQYF. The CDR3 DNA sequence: TGTGCCAGCGGCCGGGATCTCCAAGAGACCCAGTACTTC.

The CDR3, as DNA: TGCAGCGTTGATGGTCCGAGGACCCAGTACTTC. It is translated as CSVDGPRTQYF. This sequence joins TRBV29-1 and TRBJ2-5; no clear D gene. Germline V gives CDR1 SQVTM, CDR2 ANQGSEA. This CDR3 has 11 amino acids. Trimming shortened V by 3 bases and J by 7 bases, and 9 bases separated the two germline ends.

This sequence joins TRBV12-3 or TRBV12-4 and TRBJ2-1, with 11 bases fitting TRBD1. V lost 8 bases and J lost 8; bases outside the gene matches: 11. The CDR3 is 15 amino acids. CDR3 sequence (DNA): TGTGCCAGCTACCTTACGGGACAGGGGGGCTATGAGCAGTTCTTC. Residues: CASYLTGQGGYEQFF.

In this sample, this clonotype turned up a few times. In DNA, the CDR3 is TGTGCCAGCAGCAACTACAGGGAGAGCACAGATACGCAGTATTTT. Residues: CASSNYRESTDTQYF. The V gene is TRBV6-5, the J gene TRBJ2-3; a possible D gene is TRBD1 (6 bases). With 6 bases removed from V and 0 bases from J, the gap between germline ends came to 13 bases. Germline V CDR1 and CDR2: MNHEY, SVGAGI. The CDR3 length is 15 residues.

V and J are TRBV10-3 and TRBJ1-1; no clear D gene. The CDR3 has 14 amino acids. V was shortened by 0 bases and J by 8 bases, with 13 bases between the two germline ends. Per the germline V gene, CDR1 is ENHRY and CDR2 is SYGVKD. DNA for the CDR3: TGTGCCATCAGTGAGTCGACGGGTTCAGGAGAAGCTTTCTTT. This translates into CAISESTGSGEAFF.

The CDR3 spells CATSETGSGANVLTF. Here the CDR3 DNA reads TGTGCCACCAGTGAAACAGGGTCTGGGGCCAACGTCCTGACTTTC. This chain uses TRBV24-1 with TRBJ2-6; possible D gene TRBD1, 6 bases. The germline CDR1 and CDR2 sequences are KGHDR and SFDVKD. V was clipped by 4 bases and J by 1 base, with 7 bases between them. The CDR3 sequence is 15 residues long.

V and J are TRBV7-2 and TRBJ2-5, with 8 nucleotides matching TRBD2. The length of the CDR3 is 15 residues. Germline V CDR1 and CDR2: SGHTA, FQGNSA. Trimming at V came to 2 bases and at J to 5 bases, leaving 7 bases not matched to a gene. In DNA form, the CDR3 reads TGTGCCAGCAGCTTATTGCGGGGGGCTGGGGAGACCCAGTACTTC. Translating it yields CASSLLRGAGETQYF.

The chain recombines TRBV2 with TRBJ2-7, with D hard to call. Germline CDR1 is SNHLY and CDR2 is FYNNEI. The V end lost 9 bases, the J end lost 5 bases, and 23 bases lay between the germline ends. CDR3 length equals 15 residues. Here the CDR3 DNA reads TGTGCCAGTAGTATACAGCCCAGCCCACCCCACGAGCAGTACTTC. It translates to CASSIQPSPPHEQYF.

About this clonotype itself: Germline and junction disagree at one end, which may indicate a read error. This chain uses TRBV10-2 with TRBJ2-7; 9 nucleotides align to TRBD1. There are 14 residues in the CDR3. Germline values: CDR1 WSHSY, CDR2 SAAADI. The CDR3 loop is CASSSKGQGYEQYF. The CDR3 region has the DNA TGTGCCAGCAGCTCAAAGGGACAGGGTTACGAGCAGTACTTC.

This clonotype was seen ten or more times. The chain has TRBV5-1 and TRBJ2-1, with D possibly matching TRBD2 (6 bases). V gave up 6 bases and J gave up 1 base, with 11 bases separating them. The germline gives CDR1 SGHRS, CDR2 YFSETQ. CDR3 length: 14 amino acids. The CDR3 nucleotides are TGCGCCAGCATGGGGACTGGATCCTACAATGAGCAGTTCTTC. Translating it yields CASMGTGSYNEQFF.

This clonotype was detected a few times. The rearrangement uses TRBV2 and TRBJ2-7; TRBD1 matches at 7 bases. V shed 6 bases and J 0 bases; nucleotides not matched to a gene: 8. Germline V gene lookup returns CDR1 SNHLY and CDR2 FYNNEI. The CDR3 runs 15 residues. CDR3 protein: CASSMPGQRSYEQYF. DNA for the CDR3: TGTGCCAGCAGCATGCCGGGACAGCGCTCCTACGAGCAGTACTTC.

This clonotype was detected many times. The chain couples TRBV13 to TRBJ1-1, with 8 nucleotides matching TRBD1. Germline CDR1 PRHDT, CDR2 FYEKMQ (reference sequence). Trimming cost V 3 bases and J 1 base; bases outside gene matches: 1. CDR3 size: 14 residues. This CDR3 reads CASSFQGANTEAFF. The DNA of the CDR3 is TGTGCCAGCAGCTTCCAGGGGGCGAACACTGAAGCTTTCTTT.

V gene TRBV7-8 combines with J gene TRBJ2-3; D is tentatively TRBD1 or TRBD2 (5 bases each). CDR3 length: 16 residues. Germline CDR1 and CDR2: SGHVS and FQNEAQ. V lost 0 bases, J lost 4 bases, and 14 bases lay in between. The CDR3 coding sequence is TGTGCCAGCAGCTTAGCGGTGGTAAGGGGAGCAGATACGCAGTATTTT. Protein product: CASSLAVVRGADTQYF. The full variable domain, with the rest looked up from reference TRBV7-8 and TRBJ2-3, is GAGVSQSPRYKVAKRGQDVALRCDPISGHVSLFWYQQALGQGPEFLTYFQNEAQLDKSGLPSDRFFAERPEGSVSTLKIQRTQQEDSAVYLCASSLAVVRGADTQYFGPGTRLTVL.